This is a list of T cell receptor beta chains from one sample in a study of cytomegalovirus exposure and HLA in healthy donors. The method was immunoSEQ multiplex PCR; TCRdb's version includes in-frame clones alone and lacks a portion of them. Among 200,000 to 250,000 clones listed, roughly 80% were seen once. The sample taken for sequencing was PBMCs. The receptors shown here come from a woman aged 18-29 years in good health and CMV-seronegative. Both conserved end residues are part of each CDR3. The order of the fields is J gene, V gene, clone size, D gene, CDR3 protein, CDR3 DNA. A D gene is named only where the DNA matches it firmly. Size is stated for part of the rows, as once, few or many counts, or as a class when the clone is expanded.

j_call: TRBJ2-1
v_call: TRBV18
clone_size: -
d_call: TRBD2
cdr3_aa: CASSPQAGSAGEQFF
cdr3_nt: TGTGCCAGCTCGCCCCAAGCGGGGAGCGCGGGTGAGCAGTTCTTC

j_call: TRBJ2-1
v_call: TRBV5-4
clone_size: -
d_call: TRBD2
cdr3_aa: CASSTGGGGTYNEQFF
cdr3_nt: TGTGCCAGCAGCACTGGAGGCGGGGGTACCTACAATGAGCAGTTCTTC

j_call: TRBJ1-3
v_call: TRBV18
clone_size: -
d_call: -
cdr3_aa: CASSPGISNTIYF
cdr3_nt: TGTGCCAGCTCACCCGGGATCTCAAACACCATATATTTT

j_call: TRBJ1-2
v_call: TRBV6-5
clone_size: -
d_call: -
cdr3_aa: CASSYGGRVGYTF
cdr3_nt: TGTGCCAGCAGTTACGGGGGGAGGGTCGGCTACACCTTC

j_call: TRBJ2-7
v_call: TRBV10-2
clone_size: -
d_call: -
cdr3_aa: CASSVASYEQYF
cdr3_nt: TGCGCCAGCAGTGTGGCTAGCTACGAGCAGTACTTC

j_call: TRBJ1-5
v_call: TRBV7-2
clone_size: -
d_call: -
cdr3_aa: CASSLVGGAGNQPQHF
cdr3_nt: TGTGCCAGCAGCTTAGTAGGCGGGGCGGGCAATCAGCCCCAGCATTTT

j_call: TRBJ2-1
v_call: TRBV27
clone_size: -
d_call: -
cdr3_aa: CASSPRGSGAWNEQFF
cdr3_nt: TGTGCCAGCAGCCCGAGAGGGAGTGGGGCCTGGAATGAGCAGTTCTTC

j_call: TRBJ1-5
v_call: TRBV18
clone_size: few
d_call: -
cdr3_aa: CASSPASPGGQPQHF
cdr3_nt: TGTGCCAGCTCACCTGCTAGCCCGGGAGGGCAGCCCCAGCATTTT

j_call: TRBJ2-2
v_call: TRBV6-5
clone_size: -
d_call: TRBD1
cdr3_aa: CASSYLRTGNTGELFF
cdr3_nt: TGTGCCAGCAGTTACTTGAGGACAGGGAACACCGGGGAGCTGTTTTTT

j_call: TRBJ2-1
v_call: TRBV6-6
clone_size: -
d_call: TRBD2
cdr3_aa: CASSYTSGGARNEQFF
cdr3_nt: TGTGCCAGCAGTTATACTAGCGGGGGGGCGCGCAATGAGCAGTTCTTC

j_call: TRBJ2-3
v_call: TRBV10-1
clone_size: -
d_call: -
cdr3_aa: CASSGYTDTQYF
cdr3_nt: TGCGCCAGCAGTGGATACACAGATACGCAGTATTTT

j_call: TRBJ1-6
v_call: TRBV6-1
clone_size: once
d_call: -
cdr3_aa: CASSEANSPLHF
cdr3_nt: TGTGCCAGCAGTGAGGCTAATTCACCCCTCCACTTT

j_call: TRBJ1-1
v_call: TRBV27
clone_size: -
d_call: TRBD1
cdr3_aa: CASSLGTGGPGTEAFF
cdr3_nt: TGTGCCAGCAGTTTAGGGACAGGGGGCCCCGGAACTGAAGCTTTCTTT

j_call: TRBJ1-2
v_call: TRBV9
clone_size: -
d_call: -
cdr3_aa: CASSEGRGRFYGYTF
cdr3_nt: TGTGCCAGCAGCGAGGGGAGGGGAAGGTTCTATGGCTACACCTTC

j_call: TRBJ1-5
v_call: TRBV7-2
clone_size: -
d_call: -
cdr3_aa: CASRFGAGQPQHF
cdr3_nt: TGTGCCAGCAGGTTCGGGGCGGGGCAGCCCCAGCATTTT

j_call: TRBJ1-5
v_call: TRBV30
clone_size: -
d_call: -
cdr3_aa: CAWSVEGNGQPQHF
cdr3_nt: TGTGCCTGGAGTGTCGAAGGGAATGGGCAGCCCCAGCATTTT

j_call: TRBJ2-1
v_call: TRBV29-1
clone_size: -
d_call: -
cdr3_aa: CSARTPQGHNEQFF
cdr3_nt: TGCAGCGCCCGAACACCCCAAGGACACAATGAGCAGTTCTTC

j_call: TRBJ2-1
v_call: TRBV5-4
clone_size: -
d_call: -
cdr3_aa: CASSPRVVSMYNEQFF
cdr3_nt: TGTGCCAGCAGCCCCCGTGTAGTCTCAATGTACAATGAGCAGTTCTTC

j_call: TRBJ2-7
v_call: TRBV2
clone_size: -
d_call: -
cdr3_aa: CASSELGYEQYF
cdr3_nt: TGTGCCAGCAGTGAGTTAGGGTACGAGCAGTACTTC

j_call: TRBJ1-3
v_call: TRBV18
clone_size: -
d_call: TRBD1
cdr3_aa: CASSPGQWSGNTIYF
cdr3_nt: TGTGCCAGCTCACCGGGACAGTGGAGTGGAAACACCATATATTTT

j_call: TRBJ2-7
v_call: TRBV5-1
clone_size: -
d_call: -
cdr3_aa: CASSPMGTKYEQYF
cdr3_nt: TGCGCCAGCAGCCCCATGGGGACAAAATACGAGCAGTACTTC

j_call: TRBJ1-3
v_call: TRBV29-1
clone_size: -
d_call: -
cdr3_aa: CSVEPGPSGNTIYF
cdr3_nt: TGCAGCGTTGAACCAGGCCCCTCTGGAAACACCATATATTTT

j_call: TRBJ1-5
v_call: TRBV30
clone_size: -
d_call: -
cdr3_aa: CAWSVPPGQPQHF
cdr3_nt: TGTGCCTGGAGTGTCCCCCCAGGACAGCCCCAGCATTTT

j_call: TRBJ1-2
v_call: TRBV30
clone_size: -
d_call: -
cdr3_aa: CAWSVLADYGYTF
cdr3_nt: TGTGCCTGGAGTGTCCTCGCAGACTATGGCTACACCTTC

j_call: TRBJ2-5
v_call: TRBV6-8
clone_size: -
d_call: -
cdr3_aa: CASSYLGLVVPGETQYF
cdr3_nt: TGTGCCAGCAGTTACTTGGGGCTGGTGGTCCCCGGAGAGACCCAGTACTTC

j_call: TRBJ2-1
v_call: TRBV30
clone_size: -
d_call: TRBD2
cdr3_aa: CAWRLAGGPHNEQFF
cdr3_nt: TGTGCCTGGAGACTAGCGGGAGGGCCCCACAATGAGCAGTTCTTC

j_call: TRBJ2-1
v_call: TRBV2
clone_size: -
d_call: TRBD2
cdr3_aa: CASSGGAGAHYNEQFF
cdr3_nt: TGTGCCAGCAGCGGGGGGGCGGGAGCCCACTACAATGAGCAGTTCTTC

j_call: TRBJ2-7
v_call: TRBV5-1
clone_size: -
d_call: TRBD2
cdr3_aa: CASRNTSGSYEQYF
cdr3_nt: TGCGCCAGCAGAAATACTAGCGGGAGCTACGAGCAGTACTTC

j_call: TRBJ2-1
v_call: TRBV6-5
clone_size: many
d_call: -
cdr3_aa: CASSYSTRRAQFF
cdr3_nt: TGTGCCAGCAGTTACTCGACCCGGCGGGCGCAGTTCTTC

j_call: TRBJ1-5
v_call: TRBV19
clone_size: few
d_call: TRBD1
cdr3_aa: CASTGGADQPQHF
cdr3_nt: TGTGCCAGCACAGGGGGCGCGGATCAGCCCCAGCATTTT

j_call: TRBJ2-7
v_call: TRBV6-6
clone_size: -
d_call: -
cdr3_aa: CASSPTASSYEQYF
cdr3_nt: TGTGCCAGCAGCCCGACAGCGAGCTCCTACGAGCAGTACTTC

j_call: TRBJ2-1
v_call: TRBV27
clone_size: -
d_call: -
cdr3_aa: CASSLVPGGNPDNEQFF
cdr3_nt: TGTGCCAGCAGTTTAGTTCCCGGCGGGAACCCCGACAATGAGCAGTTCTTC

j_call: TRBJ1-2
v_call: TRBV4-1
clone_size: -
d_call: -
cdr3_aa: CASSQDPNSGYTF
cdr3_nt: TGCGCCAGCAGCCAAGATCCGAATAGCGGCTACACCTTC

j_call: TRBJ2-3
v_call: TRBV6-1
clone_size: -
d_call: -
cdr3_aa: CASSEAMTKRLVGGKDTQYF
cdr3_nt: TGTGCCAGCAGTGAAGCGATGACAAAGAGACTAGTCGGTGGTAAGGATACGCAGTATTTT

j_call: TRBJ1-5
v_call: TRBV2
clone_size: -
d_call: -
cdr3_aa: CASSGGGNQPQHF
cdr3_nt: TGTGCCAGCAGTGGCGGGGGGAATCAGCCCCAGCATTTT

j_call: TRBJ2-6
v_call: TRBV5-1
clone_size: -
d_call: -
cdr3_aa: CASSVTIQGPGSGANVLTF
cdr3_nt: TGCGCCAGCAGCGTGACAATACAGGGACCTGGCTCTGGGGCCAACGTCCTGACTTTC

j_call: TRBJ2-3
v_call: TRBV20-1
clone_size: -
d_call: -
cdr3_aa: CSARGGDTQYF
cdr3_nt: TGCAGTGCTAGAGGAGGGGATACGCAGTATTTT

j_call: TRBJ1-2
v_call: TRBV7-9
clone_size: -
d_call: -
cdr3_aa: CASSFHSGDYGYTF
cdr3_nt: TGTGCCAGCAGCTTCCACTCGGGCGACTATGGCTACACCTTC

j_call: TRBJ2-3
v_call: TRBV5-1
clone_size: -
d_call: TRBD2
cdr3_aa: CASSPGLAASTDTQYF
cdr3_nt: TGCGCCAGCAGCCCTGGACTAGCGGCTAGCACAGATACGCAGTATTTT

j_call: TRBJ1-6
v_call: TRBV9
clone_size: -
d_call: -
cdr3_aa: CASKEGSAGPLHF
cdr3_nt: TGTGCCTCGAAGGAGGGGTCCGCCGGACCCCTCCACTTT

j_call: TRBJ1-2
v_call: TRBV6-5
clone_size: -
d_call: -
cdr3_aa: CASSDETFHTF
cdr3_nt: TGTGCCAGCAGTGACGAGACTTTCCACACCTTC

j_call: TRBJ1-4
v_call: TRBV4-1
clone_size: -
d_call: TRBD1
cdr3_aa: CASSDDRGSNEKLFF
cdr3_nt: TGCGCCAGCAGCGACGACAGGGGCTCTAATGAAAAACTGTTTTTT

j_call: TRBJ1-3
v_call: TRBV5-1
clone_size: -
d_call: -
cdr3_aa: CASSLLVQTGKTGNTIYF
cdr3_nt: TGCGCCAGCAGCTTGCTGGTTCAAACCGGAAAAACTGGAAACACCATATATTTT

j_call: TRBJ2-5
v_call: TRBV10-3
clone_size: few
d_call: -
cdr3_aa: CAISERQARETQYF
cdr3_nt: TGTGCCATCAGTGAGAGGCAAGCACGAGAGACCCAGTACTTC

j_call: TRBJ2-5
v_call: TRBV29-1
clone_size: -
d_call: TRBD1
cdr3_aa: CSVEFLGTGGVPETQYF
cdr3_nt: TGCAGCGTTGAATTTCTAGGGACAGGGGGCGTTCCAGAGACCCAGTACTTC

j_call: TRBJ2-2
v_call: TRBV27
clone_size: -
d_call: TRBD2
cdr3_aa: CASSQRLAGGPRTGELFF
cdr3_nt: TGTGCCAGCAGCCAGAGACTAGCGGGAGGGCCGCGCACCGGGGAGCTGTTTTTT

j_call: TRBJ1-1
v_call: TRBV2
clone_size: -
d_call: TRBD1
cdr3_aa: CASRRREKGGGEAFF
cdr3_nt: TGTGCCAGCAGACGCAGGGAGAAGGGAGGGGGCGAAGCTTTCTTT

j_call: TRBJ2-1
v_call: TRBV27
clone_size: -
d_call: -
cdr3_aa: CASSLAAQAYNEQFF
cdr3_nt: TGTGCCAGCAGTTTAGCAGCCCAAGCTTACAATGAGCAGTTCTTC